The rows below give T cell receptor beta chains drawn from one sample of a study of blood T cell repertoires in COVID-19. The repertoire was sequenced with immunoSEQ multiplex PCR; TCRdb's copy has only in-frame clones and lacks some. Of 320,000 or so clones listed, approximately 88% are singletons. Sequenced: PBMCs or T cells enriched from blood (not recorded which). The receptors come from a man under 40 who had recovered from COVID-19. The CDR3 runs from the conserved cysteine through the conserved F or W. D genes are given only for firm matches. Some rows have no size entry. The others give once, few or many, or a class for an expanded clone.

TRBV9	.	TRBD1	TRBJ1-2	TGTGCCAGCAGTACAGGGGTGAATGGCTACACCTTC	CASSTGVNGYTF
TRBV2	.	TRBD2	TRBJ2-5	TGTGCCAGCAGTGTCGATGGACTAGCGGGGGGCCAAGAGACCCAGTACTTC	CASSVDGLAGGQETQYF
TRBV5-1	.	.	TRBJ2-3	TGCGCCAGCAGGACCCCCCTAGTAGGGGGAGATACGCAGTATTTT	CASRTPLVGGDTQYF
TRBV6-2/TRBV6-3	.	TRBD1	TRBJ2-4	TGTGCCAGCAGTTACCCTTTGACAGGGGACAAAAACATTCAGTACTTC	CASSYPLTGDKNIQYF
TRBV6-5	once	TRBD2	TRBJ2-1	TGTGCCAGCAGTTACTCTAGCGGGGAGTCCTACAATGAGCAGTTCTTC	CASSYSSGESYNEQFF
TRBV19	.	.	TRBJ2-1	TGTGCCAGTAGTGGCGGGGTTTCCTACAATGAGCAGTTCTTC	CASSGGVSYNEQFF
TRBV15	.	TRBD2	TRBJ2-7	TGTGCCACCAGCAGGGATATAGCGGGGGGCTTCTACGAGCAGTACTTC	CATSRDIAGGFYEQYF
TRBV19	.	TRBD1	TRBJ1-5	TGTGCCACCCTCCCGAGGGGGCTCGGACAGCCCCAGCATTTT	CATLPRGLGQPQHF
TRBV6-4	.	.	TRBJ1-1	TGTGCCAGCAGTGAACAAATTAACACTGAAGCTTTCTTT	CASSEQINTEAFF
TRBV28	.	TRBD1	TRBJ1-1	TGTGCCAGCAGCCTAAACAGGGGTAGCACTGAAGCTTTCTTT	CASSLNRGSTEAFF
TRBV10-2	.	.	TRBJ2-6	TGCGCCAGCAGTCTCTCTGGGGCCAACGTCCTGACTTTC	CASSLSGANVLTF
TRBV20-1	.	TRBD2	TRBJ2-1	TGCAGTGCTAGTTTCCCACTAGCGGCCTACAATGAGCAGTTCTTC	CSASFPLAAYNEQFF
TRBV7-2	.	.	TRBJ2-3	TGTGCCAGCAGCTTGAGGTTTAGGGATACGCAGTATTTT	CASSLRFRDTQYF
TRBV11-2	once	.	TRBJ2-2	TGTGCCAGCAGCTTAGATATAAAGAACACCGGGGAGCTGTTTTTT	CASSLDIKNTGELFF
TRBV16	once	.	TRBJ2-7	TGTGCCAGCAGCCAATCGTCAGGGTACGAGCAGTACTTC	CASSQSSGYEQYF
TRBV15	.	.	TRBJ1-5	TGTGCCACCAGCCCCGGGGGGAACAGCAATCAGCCCCAGCATTTT	CATSPGGNSNQPQHF
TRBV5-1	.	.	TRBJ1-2	TGCGCCAGCAGCTCCTCAGGACAGCTCTCTGGCTACACCTTC	CASSSSGQLSGYTF
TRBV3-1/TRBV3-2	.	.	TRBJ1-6	TGTGCCAGCAGCCAAGAAGGGACAAAATATTATAATTCACCCCTCCACTTT	CASSQEGTKYYNSPLHF
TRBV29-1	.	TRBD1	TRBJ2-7	TGCAGCGTTAGGGCCCGGGGACAGAAAGATTACGAGCAGTACTTC	CSVRARGQKDYEQYF
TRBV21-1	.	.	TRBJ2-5	TGTGCCACCCCGACAGGGATGGAAGAGACCCAGTACTTC	CATPTGMEETQYF
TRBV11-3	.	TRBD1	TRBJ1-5	TGTGCCAGCCCCATGAGGGGACAGGGCTATTATAGCAATCAGCCCCAGCATTTT	CASPMRGQGYYSNQPQHF
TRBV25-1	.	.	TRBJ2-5	TGTGCCAGCAGTGAGGGCCACGAGACCCAGTACTTC	CASSEGHETQYF
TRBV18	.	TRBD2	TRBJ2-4	TGTGCCAGCTCACCCCGGCTAGCGGAAAACATTCAGTACTTC	CASSPRLAENIQYF
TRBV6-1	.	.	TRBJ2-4	TGTGCCAGCAGTGAAGCTTATAGACCTAGAAACATTCAGTACTTC	CASSEAYRPRNIQYF
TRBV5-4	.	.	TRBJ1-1	TGTGCCAGCAGCTCGGGACTTTCGACTGAAGCTTTCTTT	CASSSGLSTEAFF
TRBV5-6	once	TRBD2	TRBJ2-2	TGTGCCAGCAGCTTGGGGCCAGCGGGGGTTCTCACCGGGGAGCTGTTTTTT	CASSLGPAGVLTGELFF
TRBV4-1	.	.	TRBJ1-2	TGCGCCAGCAGCCAAGAAGCGGCCAGTCAAGCCTATGGCTACACCTTC	CASSQEAASQAYGYTF
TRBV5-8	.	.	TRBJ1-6	TGTGCCAGCAGCTTAGACCCGAATTTAGCTTCACCCCTCCACTTT	CASSLDPNLASPLHF
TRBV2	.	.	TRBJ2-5	TGTGCCAGCAGTGAAGGACAGACCGTAGGCGGGACCCAGTACTTC	CASSEGQTVGGTQYF
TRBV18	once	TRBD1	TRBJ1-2	TGTGCCAGCTCACCACTTTCCCGGACAGGGGGCATCTATGGCTACACCTTC	CASSPLSRTGGIYGYTF